The 3 T cell receptor beta chains given below trace back to one sample, sequenced in a study of human T cells and chemical hapten exposure. Regarding time point: pre-sensitization, week 0. Noted treatment: therapeutic diphenylcyclopropenone sensitization with weekly scalp DPC. TCRdb fed the RACE reads into MiXCR, producing one record per CDR3 protein. The sample contains more than 55,000 distinct CDR3 sequences, about 11% of which appear only once. Sequenced material: whole blood, taken in connection with sensitization to the hapten diphenylcyclopropenone (DPC). These receptor sequences come from a middle-aged woman with alopecia areata. Some clones in this sample may be carry-over from other donors' samples.

The sample holds many counts of this clonotype. This chain connects TRBV20-1 to TRBJ2-3, with 10 bases matching TRBD2. Per the germline V gene, CDR1 is DFQATT and CDR2 is SNEGSKA (reference sequence). J lost 2 bases, V lost 3 bases, and 5 bases had no gene match. The CDR3 has 15 residues. CDR3 amino acids: CSARVGLAFTDTQYF. For the CDR3, the DNA is TGCAGTGCTAGGGTGGGACTAGCGTTCACAGATACGCAGTATTTT.

This clonotype has ten or more counts. The chain carries TRBV7-3 and TRBJ2-3, with D tentatively TRBD2 (5 bases). Germline V gives CDR1 SGHTA, CDR2 FQGTGA. There are 17 residues in the CDR3. V lost 2 bases and J 4 bases, leaving 19 bases between the germline ends. CDR3 in DNA: TGTGCCAGCAGCTTAGGTCGGAGGACTGACTCCTCAGATACGCAGTATTTT. It yields the protein CASSLGRRTDSSDTQYF.

At least ten counts were recorded for this clonotype. The CDR3 region has the DNA TGCAGTGCTAGAGTATCTAGCGGGGCCTACGAGCAGTACTTC. As protein: CSARVSSGAYEQYF. V is TRBV20-1 and J is TRBJ2-7; TRBD2 aligns across 9 bases. The CDR3 contains 14 residues. The germline gives CDR1 DFQATT, CDR2 SNEGSKA (reference sequence). V dropped 1 base and J dropped 2; count of bases not matched to a gene: 3.